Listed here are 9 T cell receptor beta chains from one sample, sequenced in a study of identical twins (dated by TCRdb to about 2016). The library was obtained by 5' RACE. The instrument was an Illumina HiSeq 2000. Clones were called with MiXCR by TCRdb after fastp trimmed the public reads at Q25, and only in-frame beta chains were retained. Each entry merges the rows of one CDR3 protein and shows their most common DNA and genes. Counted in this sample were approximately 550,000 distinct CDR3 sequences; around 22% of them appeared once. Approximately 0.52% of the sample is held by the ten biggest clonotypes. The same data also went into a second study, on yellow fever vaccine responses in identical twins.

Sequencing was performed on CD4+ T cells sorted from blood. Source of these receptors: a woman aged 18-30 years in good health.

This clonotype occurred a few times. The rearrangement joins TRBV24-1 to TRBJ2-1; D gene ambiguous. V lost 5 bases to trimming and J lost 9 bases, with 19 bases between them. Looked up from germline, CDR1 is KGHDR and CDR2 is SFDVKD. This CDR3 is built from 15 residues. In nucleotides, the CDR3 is TGTGCCACCAGTGCTCTAGGAGCGTTTAGTAGTGAGCAGTTCTTC. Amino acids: CATSALGAFSSEQFF.

This CDR3 is CSASLGSGAYEQYF. CDR3 nucleotide sequence: TGCAGTGCTAGTCTGGGATCGGGAGCTTACGAGCAGTACTTC. The chain joins TRBV20-1 to TRBJ2-7; TRBD2 might be the D (6 bases). Germline V gene lookup returns CDR1 DFQATT and CDR2 SNEGSKA (reference sequence). V was clipped by 3 bases and J by 4 bases, with 16 bases between them. The CDR3 is 14 amino acids.

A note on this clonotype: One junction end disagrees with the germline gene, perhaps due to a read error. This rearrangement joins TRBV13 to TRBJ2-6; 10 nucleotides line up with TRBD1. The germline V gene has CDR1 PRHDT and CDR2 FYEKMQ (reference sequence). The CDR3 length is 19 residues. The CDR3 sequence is CACSRRDRGLSLGANVLTF. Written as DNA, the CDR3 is TGTGCCTGCAGCCGTAGGGACAGGGGCCTCTCTCTGGGGGCCAACGTCCTGACTTTC.

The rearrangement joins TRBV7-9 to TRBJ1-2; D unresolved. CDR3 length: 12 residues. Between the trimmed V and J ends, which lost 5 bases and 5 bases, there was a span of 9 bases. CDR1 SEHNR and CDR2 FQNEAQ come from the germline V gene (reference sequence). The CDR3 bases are TGTGCCAGCAGCCTGGACTGGTATGGCTACACCTTC. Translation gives CASSLDWYGYTF.

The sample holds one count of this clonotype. This CDR3 is CASRAYSGNTIYF. CDR3 nucleotides: TGTGCCAGCCGGGCCTACTCTGGAAACACCATATATTTT. The rearrangement joins TRBV6-1 to TRBJ1-3; D unclear. The V end lost 8 bases, the J end lost 0 bases, and 8 bases lay between the germline ends. Germline V CDR1 and CDR2: MNHNS, SASEGT. The CDR3 covers 13 residues.

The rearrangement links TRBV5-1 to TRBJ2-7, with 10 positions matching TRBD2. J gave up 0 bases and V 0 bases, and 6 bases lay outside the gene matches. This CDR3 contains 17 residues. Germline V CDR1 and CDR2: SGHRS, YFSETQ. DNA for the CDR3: TGCGCCAGCAGCTTGGCTAGCGGGGGCACCAGCTCCTACGAGCAGTACTTC. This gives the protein CASSLASGGTSSYEQYF.

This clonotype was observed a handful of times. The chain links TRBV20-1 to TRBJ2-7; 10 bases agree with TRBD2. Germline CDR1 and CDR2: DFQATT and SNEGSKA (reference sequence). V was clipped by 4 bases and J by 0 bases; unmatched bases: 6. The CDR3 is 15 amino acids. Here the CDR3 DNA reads TGCAGTGCTATTCGACTAGCGGGCCCCTCCTACGAGCAGTACTTC. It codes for CSAIRLAGPSYEQYF.

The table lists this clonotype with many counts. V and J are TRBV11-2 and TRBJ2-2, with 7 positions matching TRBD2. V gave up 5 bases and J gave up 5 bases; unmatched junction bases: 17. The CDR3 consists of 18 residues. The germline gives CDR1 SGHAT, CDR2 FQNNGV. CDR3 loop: CASSPNPRSVGGTGELFF. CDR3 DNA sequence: TGTGCCAGCAGCCCCAACCCTCGCTCCGTGGGGGGGACCGGGGAGCTGTTTTTT. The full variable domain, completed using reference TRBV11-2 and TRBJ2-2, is EAGVAQSPRYKIIEKRQSVAFWCNPISGHATLYWYQQILGQGPKLLIQFQNNGVVDDSQLPKDRFSAERLKGVDSTLKIQPAKLEDSAVYLCASSPNPRSVGGTGELFFGEGSRLTVL.

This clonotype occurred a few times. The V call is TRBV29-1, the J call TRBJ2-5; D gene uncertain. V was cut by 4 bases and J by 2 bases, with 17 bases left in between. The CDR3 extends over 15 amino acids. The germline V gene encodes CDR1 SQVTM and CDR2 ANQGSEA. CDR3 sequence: CSVATALNQQETQYF. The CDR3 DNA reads TGCAGCGTTGCTACAGCTCTAAACCAACAAGAGACCCAGTACTTC.